The rows below give T cell receptor beta chains drawn from one sample of a study of CD8 T cells in ankylosing spondylitis. One entry per CDR3 protein results from TCRdb running MiXCR on the 5' RACE reads. The table lists hundreds of thousands of distinct CDR3 sequences, 12% of them singletons. Sequenced sample: blood, either unsorted or a sorted T cell fraction (not recorded which). The receptors were sampled from a male donor with ankylosing spondylitis. The CDR3 runs from the conserved cysteine through the conserved F or W. The order of the fields is clone size, V gene, D gene, J gene, CDR3 DNA, CDR3 protein. D genes are given only for firm matches. Clone sizes are given selectively: once, few, many, or a class where the clone is expanded.

clone_size: .; v_call: TRBV20-1; d_call: .; j_call: TRBJ2-1; cdr3_nt: TGCAGTGCTAGAGATCGCCGATACTCCTACAATGAGCAGTTCTTC; cdr3_aa: CSARDRRYSYNEQFF
clone_size: few; v_call: TRBV7-2; d_call: TRBD1; j_call: TRBJ1-1; cdr3_nt: TGTGCCAGCAGCTACCGGGGACAGGTCGAAGCTTTCTTT; cdr3_aa: CASSYRGQVEAFF
clone_size: many; v_call: TRBV29-1; d_call: .; j_call: TRBJ1-2; cdr3_nt: TGCAGCGTTGGGCAATATCTAAGAGGACGTAACTATGGCTACACCTTC; cdr3_aa: CSVGQYLRGRNYGYTF
clone_size: .; v_call: TRBV5-6; d_call: .; j_call: TRBJ2-7; cdr3_nt: TGTGCCAGCAGCTCTAAAAGGGGGTTTGCCTACGAGCAGTACTTC; cdr3_aa: CASSSKRGFAYEQYF
clone_size: .; v_call: TRBV14; d_call: TRBD1; j_call: TRBJ2-1; cdr3_nt: TGTGCCAGCAGCCGGAGAAAAAGGGGGACAGGAAACAATGAGCAGTTCTTC; cdr3_aa: CASSRRKRGTGNNEQFF
clone_size: .; v_call: TRBV18; d_call: .; j_call: TRBJ1-1; cdr3_nt: TGTGCCAGCTCACCACCACCAAGGAACACTGAAGCTTTCTTT; cdr3_aa: CASSPPPRNTEAFF
clone_size: .; v_call: TRBV6-1; d_call: .; j_call: TRBJ1-3; cdr3_nt: TGTGCCAGCAGTGAAGTTGGGACACACGGAAACACCATATATTTT; cdr3_aa: CASSEVGTHGNTIYF
clone_size: .; v_call: TRBV29-1; d_call: TRBD2; j_call: TRBJ2-7; cdr3_nt: TGCAGCGTCTTGGGGGAGGGCCACGAGCAGTACTTC; cdr3_aa: CSVLGEGHEQYF
clone_size: few; v_call: TRBV4-1; d_call: .; j_call: TRBJ1-1; cdr3_nt: TGCGCCAGCAGCCTACGACTACAAGGGGGTGTGTGGAACACTGAAGCTTTCTTT; cdr3_aa: CASSLRLQGGVWNTEAFF
clone_size: .; v_call: TRBV7-8; d_call: TRBD1; j_call: TRBJ1-5; cdr3_nt: TGTGCCAGCAGCGTCCTACAGGGGGGGTATGGGAATCAGCCCCAGCATTTT; cdr3_aa: CASSVLQGGYGNQPQHF
clone_size: .; v_call: TRBV29-1; d_call: TRBD2; j_call: TRBJ2-7; cdr3_nt: TGCAGCGCCTCCAATAGCGGGGGAGGCCACGAGCAGTACTTC; cdr3_aa: CSASNSGGGHEQYF
clone_size: .; v_call: TRBV6-5; d_call: TRBD1; j_call: TRBJ1-3; cdr3_nt: TGTGCCAGCAGTTACTTCAGGGGGCCTGGAAACACCATATATTTT; cdr3_aa: CASSYFRGPGNTIYF
clone_size: many; v_call: TRBV20-1; d_call: .; j_call: TRBJ2-5; cdr3_nt: TGCAGTGCTAGAGATCGGCAGGGAAGGGAGACCCAGTACTTC; cdr3_aa: CSARDRQGRETQYF
clone_size: .; v_call: TRBV18; d_call: .; j_call: TRBJ2-2; cdr3_nt: TGTGCCAGCTCACAAGGGGTGGGGCCTTCCACCGGGGAGCTGCTTTTT; cdr3_aa: CASSQGVGPSTGELLF
clone_size: .; v_call: TRBV10-2; d_call: .; j_call: TRBJ2-2; cdr3_nt: TGCGCCAGCACCCTAGGGAGGGGGCAGGCGAACACCGGGGAGCTGTTTTTT; cdr3_aa: CASTLGRGQANTGELFF
clone_size: .; v_call: TRBV12-3/TRBV12-4; d_call: .; j_call: TRBJ2-4; cdr3_nt: TGTGCCAGCAGTAGGGCAGGGCCAAAAAACATTCAGTACTTC; cdr3_aa: CASSRAGPKNIQYF
clone_size: few; v_call: TRBV18; d_call: .; j_call: TRBJ1-1; cdr3_nt: TGTGCCAGCTCACTATACGACCAGTACGCTGAAGCTTTCTTT; cdr3_aa: CASSLYDQYAEAFF
clone_size: .; v_call: TRBV7-2; d_call: .; j_call: TRBJ2-3; cdr3_nt: TGTGCCAGCAGCTTAGCGAGTTGGTCAGATACGCAGTATTTT; cdr3_aa: CASSLASWSDTQYF
clone_size: few; v_call: TRBV10-3; d_call: TRBD1; j_call: TRBJ2-3; cdr3_nt: TGTGCCATCAGTGACTCCGGGACAGCGATATCCCGAAGCACAGATACGCAGTATTTT; cdr3_aa: CAISDSGTAISRSTDTQYF
clone_size: .; v_call: TRBV3-1; d_call: TRBD2; j_call: TRBJ2-1; cdr3_nt: TGTGCCAGCAGCCCAGAGACTAGCGGGAGATGGTGGGAGCAGTTCTTC; cdr3_aa: CASSPETSGRWWEQFF
clone_size: many; v_call: TRBV25-1; d_call: TRBD1; j_call: TRBJ1-1; cdr3_nt: TGTGCCAGCAGTGACCCCGGACAGGGAGAAGCTTTCTTT; cdr3_aa: CASSDPGQGEAFF
clone_size: .; v_call: TRBV9; d_call: .; j_call: TRBJ1-2; cdr3_nt: TGTGCCAGCAGTACCCCGGGGATGGGCGGCTACACCTTC; cdr3_aa: CASSTPGMGGYTF
clone_size: few; v_call: TRBV7-6; d_call: TRBD1; j_call: TRBJ1-3; cdr3_nt: TGTGCCAGCAGCGGTACAGGGGCCTCTGGAAACACCATATATTTT; cdr3_aa: CASSGTGASGNTIYF
clone_size: .; v_call: TRBV4-3; d_call: .; j_call: TRBJ2-7; cdr3_nt: TGCGCCAGCAGCCAAGAAATAACTTTTGAGCAGTACTTC; cdr3_aa: CASSQEITFEQYF
clone_size: few; v_call: TRBV5-1; d_call: .; j_call: TRBJ1-6; cdr3_nt: TGCGCCAGCAGCCTAGAAGGGGGCTATAATTCACCCCTCCACTTT; cdr3_aa: CASSLEGGYNSPLHF
clone_size: .; v_call: TRBV4-3; d_call: .; j_call: TRBJ1-1; cdr3_nt: TGCGCCAGCAGCCAAGCTCCAATGAACACTGAAGCTTTCTTT; cdr3_aa: CASSQAPMNTEAFF
clone_size: few; v_call: TRBV5-1; d_call: .; j_call: TRBJ2-1; cdr3_nt: TGCGCCAGCAGCTTGAGGTTGGACACCTACAATGAGCAGTTCTTC; cdr3_aa: CASSLRLDTYNEQFF
clone_size: many; v_call: TRBV29-1; d_call: TRBD2; j_call: TRBJ2-1; cdr3_nt: TGCAGCGTTGAAGAGTGGGGCATTGGGAGCGGGATCTACAATGAGCAGTTCTTC; cdr3_aa: CSVEEWGIGSGIYNEQFF
clone_size: few; v_call: TRBV7-2; d_call: TRBD1; j_call: TRBJ2-2; cdr3_nt: TGTGCCAACCAACAGGGGTCGGGCACCGGGGAGCTGTTTTTT; cdr3_aa: CANQQGSGTGELFF
clone_size: .; v_call: TRBV12-3/TRBV12-4; d_call: .; j_call: TRBJ2-2; cdr3_nt: TGTGCCAGCAGTCCTCGAGCGTCATTTTATACCGGGGAGCTGTTTTTT; cdr3_aa: CASSPRASFYTGELFF
clone_size: few; v_call: TRBV27; d_call: TRBD1; j_call: TRBJ2-3; cdr3_nt: TGTGCCAGCACAGAACCGGGACAGGGTCGCACAGATACGCAGTATTTT; cdr3_aa: CASTEPGQGRTDTQYF
clone_size: .; v_call: TRBV27; d_call: TRBD2; j_call: TRBJ2-7; cdr3_nt: TGTGCCAGCAGTTCTTCACTAGCGGGGGCCTACGAGCAGTACTTC; cdr3_aa: CASSSSLAGAYEQYF